Sequencing of this T cell receptor beta chain was carried out in a study of CD8 T cells in Susac syndrome. Per germline, CDR1 SQVTM and CDR2 ANQGSEA. Trimming removed 7 bases at V and 5 bases at J, with 11 bases between. This CDR3 is 11 amino acids long. Study-level findings and limits: As the study acknowledged, the number of individuals who were part of its TCR sequencing and HLA analysis was relatively small.

Details on this clonotype: What it binds is not known.

With random hexamers, reverse transcription was performed on about 0.5 to 1 ug of RNA. immunoSEQ multiplex PCR amplified TCR beta CDR3 across 54 Vbeta, 13 Jbeta. TCRdb passed the immunoSEQ multiplex PCR reads through MiXCR, listing each CDR3 protein once. The sample shows around 170,000 distinct CDR3 sequences, about 94% of them seen only once. The rearrangement uses TRBV29-1 and TRBJ1-1; D ambiguous. The sample was CD4+ T cells from PBMCs. The source is a human donor with Susac syndrome. The CDR3 region has the DNA TGCAGCGCGGAGGGCGGGACTGAAGCTTTCTTT. It translates to CSAEGGTEAFF.